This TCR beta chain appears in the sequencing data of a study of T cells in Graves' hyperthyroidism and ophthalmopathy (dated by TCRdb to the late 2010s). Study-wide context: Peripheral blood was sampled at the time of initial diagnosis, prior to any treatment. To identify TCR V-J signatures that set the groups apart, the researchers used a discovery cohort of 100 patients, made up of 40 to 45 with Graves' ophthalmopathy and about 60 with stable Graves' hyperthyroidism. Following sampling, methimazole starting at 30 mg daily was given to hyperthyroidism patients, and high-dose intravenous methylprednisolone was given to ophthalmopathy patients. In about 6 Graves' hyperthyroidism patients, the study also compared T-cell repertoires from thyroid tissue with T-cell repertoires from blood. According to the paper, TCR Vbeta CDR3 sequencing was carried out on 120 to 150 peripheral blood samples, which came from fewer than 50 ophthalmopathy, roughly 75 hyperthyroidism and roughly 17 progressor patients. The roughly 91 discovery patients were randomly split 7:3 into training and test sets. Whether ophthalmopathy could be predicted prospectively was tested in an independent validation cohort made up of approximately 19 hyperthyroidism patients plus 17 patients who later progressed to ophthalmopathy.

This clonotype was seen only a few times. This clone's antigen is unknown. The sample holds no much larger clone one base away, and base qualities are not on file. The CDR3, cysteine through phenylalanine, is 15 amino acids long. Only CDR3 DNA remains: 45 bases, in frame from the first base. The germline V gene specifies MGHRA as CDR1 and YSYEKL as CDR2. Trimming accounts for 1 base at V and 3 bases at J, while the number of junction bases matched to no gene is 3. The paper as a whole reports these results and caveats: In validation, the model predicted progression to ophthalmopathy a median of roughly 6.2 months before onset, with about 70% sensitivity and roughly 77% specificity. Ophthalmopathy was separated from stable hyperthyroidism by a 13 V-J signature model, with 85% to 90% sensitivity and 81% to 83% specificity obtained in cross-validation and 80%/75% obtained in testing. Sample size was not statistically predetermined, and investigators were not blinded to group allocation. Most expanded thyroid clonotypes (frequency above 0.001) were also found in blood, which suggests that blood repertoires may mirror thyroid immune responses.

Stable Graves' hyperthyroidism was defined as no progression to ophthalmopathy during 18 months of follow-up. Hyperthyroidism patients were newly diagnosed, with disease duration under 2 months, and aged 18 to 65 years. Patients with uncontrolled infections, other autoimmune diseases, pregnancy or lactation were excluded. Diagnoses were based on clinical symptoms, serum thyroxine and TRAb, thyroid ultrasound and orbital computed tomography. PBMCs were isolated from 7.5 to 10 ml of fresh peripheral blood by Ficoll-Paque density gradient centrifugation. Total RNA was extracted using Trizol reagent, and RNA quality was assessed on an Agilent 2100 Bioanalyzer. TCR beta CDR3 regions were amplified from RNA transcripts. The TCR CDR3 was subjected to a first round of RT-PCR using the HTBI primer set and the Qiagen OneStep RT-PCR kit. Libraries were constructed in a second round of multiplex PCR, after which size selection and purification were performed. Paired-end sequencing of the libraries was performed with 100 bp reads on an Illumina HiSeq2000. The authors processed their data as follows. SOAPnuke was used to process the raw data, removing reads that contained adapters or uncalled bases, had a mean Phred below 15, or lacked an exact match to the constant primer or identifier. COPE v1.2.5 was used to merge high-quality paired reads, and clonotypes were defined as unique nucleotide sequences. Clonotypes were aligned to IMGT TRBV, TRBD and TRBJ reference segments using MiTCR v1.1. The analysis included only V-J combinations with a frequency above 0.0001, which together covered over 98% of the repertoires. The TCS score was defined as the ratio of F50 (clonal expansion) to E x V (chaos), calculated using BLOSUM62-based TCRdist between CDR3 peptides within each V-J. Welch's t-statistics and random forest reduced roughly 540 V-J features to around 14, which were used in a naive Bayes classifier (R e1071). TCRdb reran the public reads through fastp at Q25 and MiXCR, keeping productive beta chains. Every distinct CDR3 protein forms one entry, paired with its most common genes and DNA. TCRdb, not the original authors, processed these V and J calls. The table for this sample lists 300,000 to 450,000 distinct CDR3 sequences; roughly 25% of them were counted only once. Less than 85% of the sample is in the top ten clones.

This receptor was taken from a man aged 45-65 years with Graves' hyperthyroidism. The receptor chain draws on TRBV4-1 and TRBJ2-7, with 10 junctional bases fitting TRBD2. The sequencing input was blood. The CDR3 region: CASSQGLAGDYEQYF. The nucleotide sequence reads TGCGCCAGCAGCCAAGGGCTAGCGGGAGACTACGAGCAGTACTTC.